Following are 11 T cell receptor beta chains from one sample sequenced in a study of beta chain features in type 1 diabetes. Every isolated RNA sample was fully reverse transcribed, so sequencing captured expressed TCRB transcripts. Assay: immunoSEQ multiplex PCR; the TCRdb copy retains only in-frame clones and omits some. The profile shows hundreds of thousands of clones, under 70% of them singletons. The sequenced sample consisted of naive CD4+ T cells from blood. The receptors were sampled from a man aged 25 to 40 in good health.

The genes are TRBV11-2 and TRBJ1-1; D remains ambiguous. V was cut by 11 bases and J by 2 bases, with 6 bases left in between. The CDR3 contains 10 residues. CDR1 is SGHAT, CDR2 FQNNGV, per germline. Here the CDR3 reads CAVGNTEAFF. The CDR3, as DNA: TGTGCCGTAGGAAACACTGAAGCTTTCTTT.

The chain combines TRBV2 with TRBJ2-3; D remains unclear. The germline CDR1 and CDR2 sequences are SNHLY and FYNNEI. The CDR3 sequence is 12 residues long. V was shortened by 6 bases and J by 3 bases, with 7 bases between the two germline ends. The CDR3 loop reads CASSLVTDTQYF. Written as DNA, the CDR3 is TGTGCCAGCAGCCTGGTTACAGATACGCAGTATTTT.

V usage is TRBV12-5 and J usage is TRBJ2-7; D gene uncertain. Trimming took off 1 base at V and 3 bases at J, with 4 bases between the two ends. CDR3 length equals 12 residues. Germline V lookup: CDR1 LGHNT, CDR2 FRNRAP. CDR3 protein: CASGLGGYEQYF. For the CDR3, the DNA is TGTGCTAGTGGTTTGGGAGGCTACGAGCAGTACTTC.

The J gene is TRBJ2-7, the V gene TRBV14; tentatively, D is TRBD2 (5 bases). CDR1 and CDR2 from the germline V gene are SGHDN and FVKESK. This CDR3 contains 14 residues. Trimming left V 2 bases short and J 6 bases short, with 14 bases between. CDR3 sequence: CASSQRGLKVEQYF. CDR3 DNA sequence: TGTGCCAGCAGCCAAAGAGGGCTTAAGGTCGAGCAGTACTTC.

The genes are TRBV10-2 and TRBJ2-5; possibly TRBD2 for D (6 bases). Per the germline V gene, CDR1 is WSHSY and CDR2 is SAAADI. The V and J ends lost 0 bases and 7 bases respectively, with 12 bases between them. The CDR3 contains 14 residues. The DNA of the CDR3 is TGCGCCAGCAGTGAGTCATCGGGGCGGGGGACCCAGTACTTC. Translated: CASSESSGRGTQYF.

This chain uses TRBV13 with TRBJ2-1, with 9 bases aligning to TRBD1. Trimming cost V 7 bases and J 5 bases; bases outside gene matches: 9. The length of the CDR3 is 15 residues. Germline V gives CDR1 PRHDT, CDR2 FYEKMQ (reference sequence). The CDR3 sequence is CASTPGTGSHNEQFF. The DNA for the CDR3 is TGTGCCAGCACCCCCGGGACAGGGTCCCACAATGAGCAGTTCTTC.

CDR3 amino acids: CASSLEGTIPYEQYF. As DNA, the CDR3 is TGTGCCAGCAGCTTAGAAGGGACTATACCCTACGAGCAGTACTTC. The chain uses TRBV7-2 and TRBJ2-7, with 7 nucleotides matching TRBD2. Germline lookup yields CDR1 SGHTA and CDR2 FQGNSA. This CDR3 is built from 15 residues. V was pared by 1 base and J by 2 bases, with 5 bases of the junction left unmatched.

The gene calls are TRBV10-3 and TRBJ2-7; D uncertain. The V gene lost 0 bases and the J gene lost 6 bases, with 6 bases spanning the gap. The CDR3 is 12 residues long. Germline CDR1 ENHRY, CDR2 SYGVKD. Here the CDR3 DNA reads TGTGCCATCAGTGAGTCGATGGGCGAGCAGTACTTC. Translating gives CAISESMGEQYF.

The J gene is TRBJ2-1, the V gene TRBV28; D call uncertain. Germline V gives CDR1 MDHEN, CDR2 SYDVKM. The CDR3 runs to 12 residues. V dropped 3 bases and J dropped 5 bases, with 5 bases sitting between them. As DNA, the CDR3 is TGTGCCAGCAGTTTGATAAACAATGAGCAGTTCTTC. Translating gives CASSLINNEQFF.

The chain links TRBV21-1 to TRBJ1-5; the D call TRBD1 from the table was never checked on the DNA. TRBV21-1 is a known pseudogene. The CDR3 length is 15 residues. The CDR3 spells CASSKAGAGAQPQHF. The DNA of the CDR3 is TGTGCCAGCAGCAAAGCAGGGGCAGGTGCTCAGCCCCAGCATTTT.

This rearrangement joins TRBV28 to TRBJ2-7; tentative D call: TRBD2 (6 bases). V was clipped by 3 bases and J by 3 bases, with 21 bases between them. Germline assignment: CDR1 MDHEN and CDR2 SYDVKM. The CDR3 is 17 amino acids. CDR3 nucleotides: TGTGCCAGCAGTTTCATTGGCCGGACCGGGAGTAACTACGAGCAGTACTTC. It is translated as CASSFIGRTGSNYEQYF.